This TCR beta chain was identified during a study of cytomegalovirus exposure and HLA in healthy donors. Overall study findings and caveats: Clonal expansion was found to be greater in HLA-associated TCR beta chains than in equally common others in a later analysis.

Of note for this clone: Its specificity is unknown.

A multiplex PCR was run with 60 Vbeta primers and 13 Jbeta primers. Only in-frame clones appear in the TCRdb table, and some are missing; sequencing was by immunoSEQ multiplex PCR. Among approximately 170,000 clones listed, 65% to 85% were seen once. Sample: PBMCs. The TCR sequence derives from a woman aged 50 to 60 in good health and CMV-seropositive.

The CDR3 bases are TGTGCCAGCAGCCCCCCCCGGGGACAGGGGGCCCCAGATACGCAGTATTTT. It encodes CASSPPRGQGAPDTQYF. This sequence joins TRBV21-1 and TRBJ2-3; TRBD1 is the table's D call, not checked against the DNA. TRBV21-1 is listed as a pseudogene. CDR3 length equals 17 residues.